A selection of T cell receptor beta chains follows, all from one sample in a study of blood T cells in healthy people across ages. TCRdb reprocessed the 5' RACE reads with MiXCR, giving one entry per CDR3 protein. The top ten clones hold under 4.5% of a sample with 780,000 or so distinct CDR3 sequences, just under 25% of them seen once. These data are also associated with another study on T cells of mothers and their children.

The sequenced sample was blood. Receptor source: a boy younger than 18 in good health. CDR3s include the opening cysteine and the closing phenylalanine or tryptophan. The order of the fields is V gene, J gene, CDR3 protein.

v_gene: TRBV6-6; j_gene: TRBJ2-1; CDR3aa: CATTDKSYNEQFF
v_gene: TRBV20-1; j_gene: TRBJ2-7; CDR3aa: CSARDIERTSGIMYEQYF
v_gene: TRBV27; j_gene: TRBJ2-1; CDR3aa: CACREAGGYNEQFF
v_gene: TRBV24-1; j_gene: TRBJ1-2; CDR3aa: CATSDVRQGLDGYTF
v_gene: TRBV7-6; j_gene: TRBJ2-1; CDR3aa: CASSLSGSAYNEQFF
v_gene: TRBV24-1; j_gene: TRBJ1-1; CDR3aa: CATQGPNTEAFF
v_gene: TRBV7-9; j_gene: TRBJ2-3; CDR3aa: CASSLGTGDTQYF
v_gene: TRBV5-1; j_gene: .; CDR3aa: CASSLEGSREQFF
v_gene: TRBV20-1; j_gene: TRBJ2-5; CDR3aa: CSARGQLAEYQETQYF
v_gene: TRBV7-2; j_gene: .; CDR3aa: CASSIQGEGQGEQFF
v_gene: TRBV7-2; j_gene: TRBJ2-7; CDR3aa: CASSLDRLYEQYF
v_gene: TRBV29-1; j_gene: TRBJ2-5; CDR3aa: CSVEDGTGETQYF
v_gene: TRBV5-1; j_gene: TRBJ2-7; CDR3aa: CASRNLGLEQYF
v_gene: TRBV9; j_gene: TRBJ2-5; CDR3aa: CASSVGVAGDRETQYF
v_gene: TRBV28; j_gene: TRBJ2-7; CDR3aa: CASRPQGQGNEQYF
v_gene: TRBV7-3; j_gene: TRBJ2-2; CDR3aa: CASSLSGNTGELFF
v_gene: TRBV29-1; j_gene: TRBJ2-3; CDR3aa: CSVGQLSTDTQYF
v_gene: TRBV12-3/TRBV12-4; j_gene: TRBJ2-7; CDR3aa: CASSGGTGATYEQYF
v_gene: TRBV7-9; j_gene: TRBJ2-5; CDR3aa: CASSPLGETSIPQETQYF
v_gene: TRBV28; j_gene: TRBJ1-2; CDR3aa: CASSFGGGGGYLYGYTF
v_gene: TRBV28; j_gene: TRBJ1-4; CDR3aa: CASSLARQGAKDEKLFF
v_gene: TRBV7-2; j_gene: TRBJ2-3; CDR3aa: CASSLDYGIDTQYF
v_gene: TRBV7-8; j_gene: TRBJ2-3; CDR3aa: CASSLAIGQSTDTQYF
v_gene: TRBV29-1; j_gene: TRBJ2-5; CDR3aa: CSVEEVVETQYF
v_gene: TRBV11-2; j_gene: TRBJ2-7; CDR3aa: CASSLAQQPTYEQYF
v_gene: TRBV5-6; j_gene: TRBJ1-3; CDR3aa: CASSPGTGGNTIYF
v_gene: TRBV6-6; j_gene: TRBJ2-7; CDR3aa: CASSYPDSYYEQYF
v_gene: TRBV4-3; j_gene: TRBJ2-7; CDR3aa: CASSQGTSGRDEQYF
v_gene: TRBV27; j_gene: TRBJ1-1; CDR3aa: CASSIHRMNTEAFF
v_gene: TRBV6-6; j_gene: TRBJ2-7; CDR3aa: CASSDRGEQYF
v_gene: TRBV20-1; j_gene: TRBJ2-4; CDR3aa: CSAGYRDRAEAKTIQYF
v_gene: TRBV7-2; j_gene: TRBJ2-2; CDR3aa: CASSLSWYTGELFF
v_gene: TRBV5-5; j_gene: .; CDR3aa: CASSSMTDEQYF
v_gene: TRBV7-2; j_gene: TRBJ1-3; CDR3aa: CASSPSDGYSGNTIYF
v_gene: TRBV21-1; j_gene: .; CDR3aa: CASLTEITDVSYEQYF
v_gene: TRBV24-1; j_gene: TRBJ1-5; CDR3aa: CATSDGRRDQPQHF
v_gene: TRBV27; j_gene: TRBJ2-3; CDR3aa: CASSYPGALDTQYF
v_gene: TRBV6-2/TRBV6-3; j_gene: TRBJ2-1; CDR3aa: CAGSYVGGISYNEQFF
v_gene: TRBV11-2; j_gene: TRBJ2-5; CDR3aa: CASSPGDIIQETQYF
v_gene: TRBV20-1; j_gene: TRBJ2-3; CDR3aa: CSAPTGISDTQYF
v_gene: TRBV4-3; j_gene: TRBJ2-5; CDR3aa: CASSQGRLNRQQETQYF
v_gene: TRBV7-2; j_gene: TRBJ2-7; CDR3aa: CASSLIVEQYF
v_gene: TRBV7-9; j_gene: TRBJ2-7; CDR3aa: CASSGEKSSYEQYF
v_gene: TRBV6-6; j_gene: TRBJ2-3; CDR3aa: CASSYPRDRGRWDTQYF
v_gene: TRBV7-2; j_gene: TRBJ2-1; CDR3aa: CASSSGLAGVF
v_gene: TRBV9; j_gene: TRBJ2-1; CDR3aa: CASSGPPGLAVYNEQFF
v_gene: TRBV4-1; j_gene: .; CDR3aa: CASSRTGRGDEQYF
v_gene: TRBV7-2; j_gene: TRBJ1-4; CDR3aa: CASSILTGALSF
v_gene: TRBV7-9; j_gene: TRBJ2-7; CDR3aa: CASSPDSPAGEQYF
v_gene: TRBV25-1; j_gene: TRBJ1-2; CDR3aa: CASSALGAGDHYGYTF
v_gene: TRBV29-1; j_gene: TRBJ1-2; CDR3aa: CSVQGQQLDYGYTF
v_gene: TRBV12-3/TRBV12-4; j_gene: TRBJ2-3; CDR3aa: CASSVGTDVQYF
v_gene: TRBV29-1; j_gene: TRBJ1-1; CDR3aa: CSVEGGDTEAFF
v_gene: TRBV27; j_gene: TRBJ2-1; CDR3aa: CASSLYTSPYNEQSF
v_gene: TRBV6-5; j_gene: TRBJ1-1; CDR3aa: CASSLEILNTEAFF